Listed here are 7 T cell receptor beta chains from one sample, sequenced in a study of T-cell memory formation after mild COVID-19. TCRdb processed the 5' RACE reads anew with MiXCR; each CDR3 protein has one entry. The data show about 360,000 distinct CDR3 sequences, about an eighth seen once. Sequenced: PBMCs or a T cell subset sorted from them (not recorded which). The source is a man younger than 30 who had mild COVID-19 (a few samples of this study predate the infection). Cell type and time point are not known.

The CDR3 region is CASTRQYTGELFF. The CDR3 DNA sequence: TGTGCCAGCACGCGACAGTACACCGGGGAGCTGTTTTTT. This chain links TRBV6-6 with TRBJ2-2; the D gene is possibly TRBD1 (5 bases). V shed 7 bases and J shed 3 bases, with 9 bases lying between them. In germline, CDR1 is MNHNY, CDR2 SVGAGI (reference sequence). This CDR3 has 13 amino acids.

Only a few counts were recorded for this clonotype. The chain has TRBV24-1 and TRBJ2-5, with 8 bases matching TRBD1. There are 15 residues in the CDR3. J lost 3 bases, V lost 4 bases, and 6 bases had no gene match. In germline, CDR1 is KGHDR, CDR2 SFDVKD. The CDR3 nucleotides are TGTGCCACCAGTGACACCGGGACAGGAAAAGAGACCCAGTACTTC. It is translated as CATSDTGTGKETQYF.

In its sample, this clonotype was seen a few times. The V gene is TRBV12-3 or TRBV12-4, the J gene TRBJ1-1; a weak D match, TRBD1 (5 bases). The ends were cut back, 3 bases at V and 0 bases at J, with 8 bases in the middle. The length of the CDR3 is 14 residues. This CDR3 reads CASSLWGLNTEAFF. The CDR3 DNA follows: TGTGCCAGCAGTTTGTGGGGCCTGAACACTGAAGCTTTCTTT.

The table lists this clonotype with a few counts. The V gene is TRBV5-1, the J gene TRBJ2-7; maybe TRBD2 (7 bases). V shed 1 base and J shed 2 bases, with 13 bases lying between them. From germline, CDR1 is SGHRS and CDR2 YFSETQ. The CDR3 is 15 amino acids. CDR3 nucleotides: TGCGCCAGCAGCTTGTTTGGGGGGGACACCTACGAGCAGTACGTC. It is translated as CASSLFGGDTYEQYV.

Only a few counts were recorded for this clonotype. The chain has TRBV12-3 or TRBV12-4 and TRBJ2-5; D gene unclear. CDR3 length: 12 residues. The V and J ends lost 5 bases and 5 bases respectively, with 9 bases between them. The CDR3 nucleotides read TGTGCCAGCAGTCCACACGCGGAGACCCAGTACTTC. This gives the protein CASSPHAETQYF.

This clonotype was picked up a small number of times. This chain uses TRBV20-1 with TRBJ1-5, with D maybe TRBD1 (5 bases). The CDR3 extends over 16 amino acids. The germline V gene has CDR1 DFQATT and CDR2 SNEGSKA (reference sequence). V dropped 3 bases and J dropped 2 bases, with 17 bases sitting between them. This chain's CDR3 is CSARNIRDRGNQPQHF. The CDR3 region has the DNA TGCAGTGCTAGGAACATCAGGGACCGGGGCAATCAGCCCCAGCATTTT.

In this sample, this clonotype turned up a few times. The chain carries TRBV20-1 and TRBJ2-2; D may be TRBD1 (6 bases). The CDR3 length is 12 residues. Germline values: CDR1 DFQATT, CDR2 SNEGSKA (reference sequence). Deletions cut 6 bases from V and 6 bases from J, with 11 bases between. Written as DNA, the CDR3 is TGCAGTGCCATAGGGGGTGCCGGGGAGCTGTTTTTT. Translating it yields CSAIGGAGELFF.